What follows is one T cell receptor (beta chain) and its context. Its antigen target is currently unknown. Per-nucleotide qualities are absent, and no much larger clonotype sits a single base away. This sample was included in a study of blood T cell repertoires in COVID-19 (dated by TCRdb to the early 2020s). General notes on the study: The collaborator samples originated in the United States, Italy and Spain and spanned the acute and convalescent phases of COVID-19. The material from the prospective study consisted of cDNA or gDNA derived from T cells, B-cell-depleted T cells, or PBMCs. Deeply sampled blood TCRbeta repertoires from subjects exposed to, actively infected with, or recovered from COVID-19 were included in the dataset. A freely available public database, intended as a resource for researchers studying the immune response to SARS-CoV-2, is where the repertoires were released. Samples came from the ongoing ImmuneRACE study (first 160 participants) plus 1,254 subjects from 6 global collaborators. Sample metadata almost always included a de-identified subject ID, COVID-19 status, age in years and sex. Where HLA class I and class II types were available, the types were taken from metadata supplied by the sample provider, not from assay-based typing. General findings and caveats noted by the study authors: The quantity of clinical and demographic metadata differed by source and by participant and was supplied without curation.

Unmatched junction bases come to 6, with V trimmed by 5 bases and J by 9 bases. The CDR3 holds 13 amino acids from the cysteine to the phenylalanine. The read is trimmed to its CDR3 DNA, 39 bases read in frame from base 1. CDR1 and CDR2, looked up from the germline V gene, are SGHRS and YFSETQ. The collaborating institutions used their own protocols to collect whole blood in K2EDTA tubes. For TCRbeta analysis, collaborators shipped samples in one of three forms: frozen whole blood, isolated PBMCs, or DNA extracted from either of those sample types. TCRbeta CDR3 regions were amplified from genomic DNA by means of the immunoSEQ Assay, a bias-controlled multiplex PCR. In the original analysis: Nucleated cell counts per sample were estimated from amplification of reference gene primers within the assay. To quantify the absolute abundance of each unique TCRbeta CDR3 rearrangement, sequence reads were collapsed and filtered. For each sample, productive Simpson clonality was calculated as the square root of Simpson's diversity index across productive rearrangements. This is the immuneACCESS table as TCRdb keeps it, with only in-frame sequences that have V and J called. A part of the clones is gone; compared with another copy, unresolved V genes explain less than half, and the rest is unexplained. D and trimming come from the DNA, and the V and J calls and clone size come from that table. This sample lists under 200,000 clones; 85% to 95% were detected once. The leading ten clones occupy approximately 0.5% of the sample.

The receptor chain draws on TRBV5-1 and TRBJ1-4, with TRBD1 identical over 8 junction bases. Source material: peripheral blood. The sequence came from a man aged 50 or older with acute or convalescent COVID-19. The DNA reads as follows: TGCGCCAGCAGACCCGGGACAGGTCAAAAACTGTTTTTT. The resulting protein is CASRPGTGQKLFF.